The present T cell receptor (beta chain) was sequenced within a study of cytomegalovirus exposure and HLA in healthy donors. Findings and caveats of the study: The productive fraction for most TCR beta V segments was about 87% or about 30% in an earlier analysis. Associated with cytomegalovirus, according to the listing, were about 160 TCR beta chains. HLA alleles were associated with some 17,000 TCR beta sequences in a later analysis at 0.05 false discovery rate.

PCR involved 60 Vbeta and 13 Jbeta primers. Repertoires were generated with immunoSEQ multiplex PCR, while TCRdb's copy carries only in-frame clones and drops some. The sample lists about 100,000 clones, 74% seen once, with roughly 2.5% in the top ten. A remark on this clone: The antigen is unknown.

CDR1 is SNHLY and CDR2 is FYNNEI in the germline V gene. Trimming at V came to 6 bases and at J to 7 bases, leaving 8 bases not matched to a gene. This CDR3 is built from 16 residues. The specimen sequenced was PBMCs. V usage is TRBV2 and J usage is TRBJ2-3; 15 positions match TRBD2. The TCR comes from a man aged 45-60 years in good health and CMV-seropositive. CDR3 protein: CASRGLAGGPPYTQYF. The CDR3 DNA reads TGTGCCAGCAGAGGACTAGCGGGGGGGCCCCCATATACGCAGTATTTT.